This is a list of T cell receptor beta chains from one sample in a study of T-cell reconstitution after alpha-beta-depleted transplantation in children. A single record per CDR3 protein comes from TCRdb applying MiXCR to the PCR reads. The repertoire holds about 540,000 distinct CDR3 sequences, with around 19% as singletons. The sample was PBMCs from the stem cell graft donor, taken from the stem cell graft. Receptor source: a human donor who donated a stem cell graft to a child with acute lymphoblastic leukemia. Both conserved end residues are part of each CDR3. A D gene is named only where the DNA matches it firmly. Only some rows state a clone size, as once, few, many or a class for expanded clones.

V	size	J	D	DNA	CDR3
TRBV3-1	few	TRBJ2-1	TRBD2	TGTGCCAGCAGCCAAGATACCCTAGCGGGAGTATTAAATGAGCAGTTCTTC	CASSQDTLAGVLNEQFF
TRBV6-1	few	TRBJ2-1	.	TGTGCCAGCATGACGGGAGAATCTGGGAATGAGCAGTTCTTC	CASMTGESGNEQFF
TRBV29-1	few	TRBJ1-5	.	TGCAGCGTCGCTCCGGGCGGTAGCAATCAGCCCCAGCATTTT	CSVAPGGSNQPQHF
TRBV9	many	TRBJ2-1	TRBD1	TGTGCCAGCAGCGGACAGGGAACTGAGCAGTTCTTC	CASSGQGTEQFF
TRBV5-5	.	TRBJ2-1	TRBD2	TGTGCCAGCAGCTTGGCTTCGCTGCGGGGGGCCTCCTACAATGAGCAGTTCTTC	CASSLASLRGASYNEQFF
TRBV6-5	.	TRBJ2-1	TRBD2	TGTGCCAGCAGTTTCCAGCGGGACTACAATGAGCAGTTCTTC	CASSFQRDYNEQFF
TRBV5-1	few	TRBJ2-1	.	TGCGCCAGCAGCTCACGACCAGACGGTGAGCAGTTCTTC	CASSSRPDGEQFF
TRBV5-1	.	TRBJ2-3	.	TGCGCCAGCAGCTTCGTCTGGGGAGGCACAGATACGCAGTATTTT	CASSFVWGGTDTQYF
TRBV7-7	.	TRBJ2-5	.	TGTGCCAGCAGCTTAGGGTCCAGGCAAGAGACCCAGTACTTC	CASSLGSRQETQYF
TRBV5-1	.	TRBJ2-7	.	TGCGCCAGCAGCTTGGGACCGACTAACTACGAGCAGTACTTC	CASSLGPTNYEQYF
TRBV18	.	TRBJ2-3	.	TGTGCCAGCTCAAGGCCCCTCGTTACACCCTTAGATACGCAGTATTTT	CASSRPLVTPLDTQYF
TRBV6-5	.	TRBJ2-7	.	TGTGCCAGCAGTTACTCGAGGCTCCTCGCCTACGAGCAGTACTTC	CASSYSRLLAYEQYF
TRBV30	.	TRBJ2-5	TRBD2	TGTGCCTTCTGGACTAGAGGGTACCAAGAGACCCAGTACTTC	CAFWTRGYQETQYF
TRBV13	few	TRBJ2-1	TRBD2	TGTGCCAGCAGCCCGCGACTAGCAGGGCCCCCTGAGCAGTTCTTC	CASSPRLAGPPEQFF
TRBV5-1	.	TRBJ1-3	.	TGCGCCAGCAGCTTGGATGGTCAGCTGGACACCATATATTTT	CASSLDGQLDTIYF
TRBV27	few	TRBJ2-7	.	TGTGCCAGCAGTTGGCGGGGCGACTCCTACGAGCAGTACTTC	CASSWRGDSYEQYF
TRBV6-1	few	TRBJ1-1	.	TGTGCCAGCCTGCTGCTCGGGGGGCCCAGCACTGAAGCTTTCTTT	CASLLLGGPSTEAFF
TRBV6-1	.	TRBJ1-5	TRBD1	TGTGCCAGCAGGGACGCGGACAGGGGGCGGATTCAGCCCCAGCATTTT	CASRDADRGRIQPQHF
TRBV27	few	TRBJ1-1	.	TGTGCCAGCAGTGTATCCAGGTTTACGAACACTGAAGCTTTCTTT	CASSVSRFTNTEAFF
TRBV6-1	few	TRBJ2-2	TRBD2	TGTGCCAGCAGTGCTCTCGGGGGGAGACTAGCGGGAGGCATGCTGTTTTTT	CASSALGGRLAGGMLFF
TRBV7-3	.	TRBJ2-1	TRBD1	TGTGCCAGCAGCTTAAGGACAGGGACGTACAATGAGCAGTTCTTC	CASSLRTGTYNEQFF
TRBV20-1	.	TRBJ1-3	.	TGCAGTGCTACTACAGGGTTCGGTTCTGGAAACACCATATATTTT	CSATTGFGSGNTIYF
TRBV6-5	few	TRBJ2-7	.	TGTGCCAGCAGTTACTCGATAGGGGCGGATTCAAGCTTC	CASSYSIGADSSF
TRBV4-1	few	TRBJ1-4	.	TGCGCCAGCAGCCAAGAGGCTCGGAATGAAAAACTGTTTTTT	CASSQEARNEKLFF
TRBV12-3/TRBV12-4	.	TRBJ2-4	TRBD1	TGTGCCGGCAGTTTCAGGGGGCCGAACATTCAGTACTTC	CAGSFRGPNIQYF
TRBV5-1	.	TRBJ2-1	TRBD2	TGCGCCAGCAGCCCGGAACCGTTACTAGCGGCCTACAATGAGCAGTTCTTC	CASSPEPLLAAYNEQFF
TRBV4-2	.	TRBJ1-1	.	TGTGCCAGCAGCCTTACGATCGTAGATAACACTGAAGCTTTCTTT	CASSLTIVDNTEAFF
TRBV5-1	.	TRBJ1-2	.	TGCGCCAGCAGCTCGACCGAAGCGGGGGAGGTGAGGAACTATGGCTACACCTTC	CASSSTEAGEVRNYGYTF
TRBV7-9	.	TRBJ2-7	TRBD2	TGTGCCAGCAGCTTGGGGACTGGACTAGCGGGGATCTACGAGCAGTACTTC	CASSLGTGLAGIYEQYF
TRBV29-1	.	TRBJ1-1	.	TGCAGCACCGGAGGAGACACTGAAGCTTTCTTT	CSTGGDTEAFF
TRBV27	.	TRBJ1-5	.	TGTGCCAGCAGTCTATCGGGAACAGGGTTAGGCAATCAGCCCCAGCATTTT	CASSLSGTGLGNQPQHF
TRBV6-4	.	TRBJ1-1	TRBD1	TGTGCCAGCAGTCACACACAAGCCCGGGACAGGGTAGGTTTAGCTGAAGCTTTCTTT	CASSHTQARDRVGLAEAFF
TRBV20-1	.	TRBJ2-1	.	TGCAGTGCTAGAGAGGTTCCTACAAGCTATGAGCAGTTCTTC	CSAREVPTSYEQFF
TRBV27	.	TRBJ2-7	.	TGTGCCAGCAGTTTGAAGACTAGCTACGAGCAGTACTTC	CASSLKTSYEQYF
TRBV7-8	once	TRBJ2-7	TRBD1	TGTGCCAGCACCCAGGGGGCTGCCTACGAGCAGTACTTC	CASTQGAAYEQYF
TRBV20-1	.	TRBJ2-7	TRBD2	TGCAGTGCTACCGGGACTAGCGGGGGGTCCTACGAGCAGTACTTC	CSATGTSGGSYEQYF
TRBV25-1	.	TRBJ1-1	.	TGTGCCAGCAGTGATGGGGGCGGAGGCACTGAAGCTTTCTTT	CASSDGGGGTEAFF
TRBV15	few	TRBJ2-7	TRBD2	TGTGCCACCAGCAGAGCCTTTAGCGGGACGTCCTACGAGCAGTACTTC	CATSRAFSGTSYEQYF
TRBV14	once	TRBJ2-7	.	TGTGCCAGCAGTGTTGGACTACCATCCCCGTTCGAGCAGTACTTC	CASSVGLPSPFEQYF
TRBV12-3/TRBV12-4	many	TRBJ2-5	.	TGTGCCAGCAGTTCCTCCACAGGGTCAGAGACCCAGTACTTC	CASSSSTGSETQYF
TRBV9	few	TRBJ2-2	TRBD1	TGTGCCAGCAGCGACCGGGACAGGGATTTCACCGGGGAGCTGTTTTTT	CASSDRDRDFTGELFF
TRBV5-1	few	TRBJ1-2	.	TGCGCCAGCAGCCTCTCGGCGGCCGGGGGCTATGGCTACACCTTC	CASSLSAAGGYGYTF
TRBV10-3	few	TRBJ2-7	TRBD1	TGTGCCATCAGTGAGGGGACAGGGGGCTACGAGCAGTACTTC	CAISEGTGGYEQYF
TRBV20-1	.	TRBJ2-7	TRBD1	TGCAGTGCCCCCGGGACAGGAGGGGAGCAGTACTTC	CSAPGTGGEQYF
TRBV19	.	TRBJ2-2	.	TGTGCCAGTGCGGGGAGCGGGGAGCTGTTTTTT	CASAGSGELFF
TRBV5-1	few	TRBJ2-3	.	TGCGCCAGCAGCTTCCAGCGGGCAGATACGCAGTATTTT	CASSFQRADTQYF